This TCR beta chain comes out of a study of blood T cell repertoires in COVID-19 (dated by TCRdb to 2019 to 2021). Regarding the complete study: Samples from collaborators originated in the United States, Italy and Spain and spanned both the acute and convalescent phases of COVID-19. Samples came from the ongoing ImmuneRACE study (first 160 participants) plus 1,254 subjects from 6 global collaborators. The repertoires were made available in a free public database intended to serve as a resource for research on the immune response to SARS-CoV-2. The dataset comprised deeply sampled blood TCRbeta repertoires from subjects exposed to, actively infected with, or recovered from COVID-19. The material from the prospective study consisted of cDNA or gDNA derived from T cells, B-cell-depleted T cells, or PBMCs. Nearly every sample came with metadata listing a de-identified subject ID, COVID-19 status, age in years and sex. Where available, HLA class I and class II types were taken from metadata supplied by the sample provider and were not determined by assay-based typing.

TCRbeta CDR3 regions were amplified from genomic DNA by means of the immunoSEQ Assay, a bias-controlled multiplex PCR. Regarding the original processing steps: Within the assay, amplification of reference gene primers was used to estimate how many nucleated cells each sample contained. To quantify the absolute abundance of each unique TCRbeta CDR3 rearrangement, sequence reads were collapsed and filtered. For each sample, productive Simpson clonality was calculated as the square root of Simpson's diversity index over productive rearrangements. TCRdb mirrors the immuneACCESS table, restricted to in-frame sequences. Some clones are absent from its copies; in checked studies, under half trace to an unresolved V gene, and the reason for the others is unknown. V, J and clone size are those of that table, while D and trimming were read from the DNA. This sample gives 95,000 to 130,000 clones in total; less than 85% of them show up just once. The ten largest clones take up under 3% of the sample.

Of note for this clone: Its recognized antigen is unknown. No qualities accompany the bases; no much larger clone lies one base away.

Whole blood was collected in K2EDTA tubes by collaborating institutions according to the institutions' own protocols. For TCRbeta analysis, collaborators shipped samples as frozen whole blood, isolated PBMCs, or DNA extracted from either of those sample types. The CDR3 holds 16 amino acids from the cysteine to the phenylalanine. Left in the record is the CDR3 DNA by itself, 48 bases read in frame from the first base. V is clipped by 5 bases and J by 2 bases, and the sequence between their germline boundaries is 16 bases long. CDR1 is given as SGHAT and CDR2 as FQDESV, both from the germline V gene (reference sequence). The study at large found these results: Clinical and demographic metadata were provided uncurated, with the amount varying by source and participant.

The sequenced material came from peripheral blood. The rearrangement joined TRBV11-1 to TRBJ2-1; the D region possibly corresponds to TRBD1 (5 bases align). The sequence was collected from a man aged 25 to 40 with acute or convalescent COVID-19. The sequenced DNA is TGTGCCAGCAGCAAGGGGTATAACCCGACCTACAATGAGCAGTTCTTC. This translates into CASSKGYNPTYNEQFF.